The 2 T cell receptor beta chains reported below all come from one sample, sequenced in a study of T cells in Graves' hyperthyroidism and ophthalmopathy. Amplification yielded TCR beta CDR3 regions, with RNA transcripts as the source. A first-round RT-PCR of the TCR CDR3 used the HTBI primer set. TCRdb recomputed calls from the multiplex PCR reads with MiXCR, one row per CDR3 protein. The table includes hundreds of thousands of distinct CDR3 sequences, 14% detected once. Sequencing was performed on blood. The receptors derive from a woman younger than 35 with Graves' hyperthyroidism.

This clonotype turned up a few times. This rearrangement joins TRBV20-1 to TRBJ2-7, with D maybe TRBD2 (6 bases). The CDR3 is made up of 14 amino acids. Deletions cut 3 bases from V and 2 bases from J, with 14 bases between. Germline CDR1 DFQATT, CDR2 SNEGSKA (reference sequence). The CDR3 nucleotides read TGCAGTGCTAGGCCCCTCCGCGGGACCTACGAGCAGTACTTC. Translating gives CSARPLRGTYEQYF.

This clonotype has a count of ten or more. The CDR3 region is CASSEAPRTTDTQYF. The CDR3 DNA sequence: TGTGCCAGCAGTGAAGCGCCCCGGACCACAGATACGCAGTATTTT. This chain uses TRBV2 with TRBJ2-3; the D is unclear. The germline V gene encodes CDR1 SNHLY and CDR2 FYNNEI. The CDR3 has 15 residues. The V end lost 0 bases, the J end lost 2 bases, and 9 bases lay between the germline ends.